This TCR beta chain originates from a study of identifying expanded T cells in peripheral blood. Trimming removed 3 bases at V and 1 base at J, with 12 bases between. The germline CDR1 and CDR2 sequences are LNHDA and SQIVND (reference sequence). This CDR3 region has 15 residues. This clone was observed once. The assay was immunoSEQ multiplex PCR, and TCRdb's table has in-frame clones only and misses some. The data contain about 91,000 clones, around 88% of them singletons. This clonotype was obtained from a person aged 18 to 70 in good health. The sequencing sample was made of blood. The chain couples TRBV19 to TRBJ1-1; D not certain. In nucleotides, the CDR3 is TGTGCCAGTAGTATTGGGATTCATAGGAACACTGAAGCTTTCTTT. Amino acid sequence: CASSIGIHRNTEAFF.